This entry is about one T cell receptor beta chain. Losses at the gene ends were 2 bases for V and 7 bases for J; bases not matched to a gene: 15. The length of the CDR3 is 18 residues. The germline gives CDR1 MNHNS, CDR2 SASEGT. This entry is derived from a study of blood T cell repertoires in COVID-19. Overall study context: The origin of the acute and convalescent COVID-19 samples was the United States, Italy and Spain.

In the study's own analysis: Nucleated cell counts were estimated from reference gene primer amplification. The table came from immunoSEQ multiplex PCR; TCRdb's copy has only in-frame clones and leaves some out. V, J and clone size derive from that table, while D and trimming were established from the DNA sequence. The sample carries 150,000 to 200,000 clones, 86% recorded once. While infection was still active, Seattle patients were enrolled and then followed longitudinally. The chain links TRBV6-1 to TRBJ1-2; TRBD1 agrees at 11 bases. The sequence came from a woman aged 60 to 75 with COVID-19, enrolled during active disease. Sequenced material: peripheral blood. The CDR3 bases are TGTGCCAGCAGTGAATCGGGACAGGGGGTAGGATTGAGGCTTGGCTACACCTTC. Encoded protein: CASSESGQGVGLRLGYTF.